The 4 T cell receptor beta chains listed next were all sequenced from one sample in a study of OX40 agonist ivuxolimab in advanced cancers. The assay was immunoSEQ multiplex PCR, and TCRdb's table has in-frame clones only and misses some. This sample yields roughly 100,000 clones, of which less than 95% are seen a single time; about 0.48% belongs to the top ten. Material: CD4+ or CD8+ T cells sorted from blood, obtained in a trial of the OX40 agonist ivuxolimab. These TCRs come from an adult with an advanced solid tumor such as melanoma, head and neck, liver or kidney cancer.

This chain links TRBV19 with TRBJ1-1, with D uncertain. The CDR3 covers 13 residues. V was clipped by 3 bases and J by 5 bases, with 10 bases between them. Germline V CDR1 and CDR2: LNHDA, SQIVND (reference sequence). The CDR3 protein is CASSIARRTEAFF. DNA for the CDR3: TGTGCCAGTAGTATCGCCAGGCGGACTGAAGCTTTCTTT.

The chain uses TRBV7-2 and TRBJ2-7; TRBD2 agrees at 9 bases. The V and J ends lost 1 base and 0 bases, in that order; junction bases with no gene match: 7. The CDR3 sequence is 17 residues long. Germline V gives CDR1 SGHTA, CDR2 FQGNSA. CDR3 region: CASSLEASGVSSYEQYF. The CDR3 nucleotides read TGTGCCAGCAGCTTAGAAGCTAGCGGGGTTAGCTCCTACGAGCAGTACTTC.

This chain joins TRBV9 and TRBJ1-6; no definite D call. The CDR3 consists of 15 residues. The V and J ends lost 4 bases and 7 bases respectively, with 15 bases between them. Germline CDR1 SGDLS, CDR2 YYNGEE. CDR3 DNA: TGTGCCAGCAGCACGCTTGGCATGAAAAATTCACCCCTCCACTTT. This codes for CASSTLGMKNSPLHF. Full variable domain (remainder filled in from reference TRBV9 and TRBJ1-6): DSGVTQTPKHLITATGQRVTLRCSPRSGDLSVYWYQQSLDQGLQFLIQYYNGEERAKGNILERFSAQQFPDLHSELNLSSLELGDSALYFCASSTLGMKNSPLHFGNGTRLTVT.

The chain combines TRBV7-2 with TRBJ2-2; possible D gene TRBD2, 6 bases. This CDR3 has 14 residues. Germline lookup yields CDR1 SGHTA and CDR2 FQGNSA. V lost 1 base and J lost 7, with 10 bases in between. CDR3 amino acids: CASSLGRGDGELFF. CDR3 bases: TGTGCCAGCAGCTTAGGGCGGGGCGACGGGGAGCTGTTTTTT.